This T cell receptor beta chain was documented in a study of T cells in women clearing cervical HPV infection. The study's findings and limits: CIN3+ cases had significantly higher TCR repertoire richness than controls, but evenness did not differ.

The data were produced by immunoSEQ multiplex PCR, yet TCRdb's version contains in-frame clones alone and is incomplete. This sample's table reports some 40,000 clones. This CDR3 has 16 residues. CDR1 is SGHVS and CDR2 is FQNEAQ in the germline V gene. In the case of this clone: Its antigen is still unknown. The sequenced fragment ends 3 residues before the CDR3 boundary, so the rest is inferred from the germline J gene.

Input material: blood buffy coat. This rearrangement joins TRBV7-8 to TRBJ2-4; TRBD1 matches 7 bases. The clonotype comes from a woman between 18 and 75 years old with a cervical HPV16 infection that either progressed to CIN3+ or cleared (not recorded which). The CDR3 region is CASSYTGDGMGETQYF. CDR3 DNA, as far as it was read: TGTGCCAGCAGCTACACAGGGGACGGGATGGGGGAGACT.